This T cell receptor beta chain was captured in a study of blood T cell repertoires in COVID-19. The CDR3 runs 13 residues. The V gene lost 5 bases and the J gene lost 7 bases, with 12 bases spanning the gap. Germline values: CDR1 LGHNA, CDR2 YNFKEQ. In this sample, this clone turned up a few times. Produced via immunoSEQ multiplex PCR; TCRdb's table is partial and in-frame only. Among about 69,000 clones listed, more than 75% were seen once. The V and J genes are TRBV4-2 and TRBJ1-5; no reliable D call. The receptor's source is a human donor in a cohort sampled during active COVID-19. Sequencing was done on a sample of peripheral blood. The CDR3 nucleotides are TGTGCCAGCAGCGCCAACCGAGGACAGCCCCAGCATTTT. Its protein is CASSANRGQPQHF.